A single sample is the source of the 24 T cell receptor beta chains below, sequenced in a study of Graves' ophthalmopathy and Graves' hyperthyroidism. RNA transcripts provided the template for amplifying TCR beta CDR3 regions. Second-round multiplex PCR came after a first-round RT-PCR that employed HTBI primers. TCRdb re-called the multiplex PCR reads through MiXCR, storing one row per CDR3 protein. The sample lists hundreds of thousands of distinct CDR3 sequences; 22% were seen once. The material sequenced was peripheral blood. These receptors all come from a woman in her late teens or twenties with stable Graves' hyperthyroidism. Some clones in this sample may be carry-over from other donors' samples.

This clonotype was detected ten times or more. The rearrangement uses TRBV29-1 and TRBJ2-2; 10 bases map to TRBD2. Per the germline V gene, CDR1 is SQVTM and CDR2 is ANQGSEA. The CDR3 sequence is 15 residues long. Trimming cost V 6 bases and J 0 bases; bases outside gene matches: 4. The CDR3 loop is CSVKSGGANTGELFF. The CDR3 DNA follows: TGCAGCGTCAAGAGCGGGGGGGCGAACACCGGGGAGCTGTTTTTT.

A word on this clonotype: Sequence at one end of the junction differs from germline and may be a read error. The chain joins TRBV6-5 to TRBJ1-1; TRBD1 is a possible D gene (5 bases). Germline V lookup: CDR1 MNHEY, CDR2 SVGAGI. The CDR3 is 14 residues long. The CDR3 loop is CGSSNGHENTEAFF. The DNA of the CDR3 is TGTGGCAGCAGTAACGGACACGAGAACACTGAAGCTTTCTTT.

At least ten counts were recorded for this clonotype. CDR3 nucleotides: TGTGCCAGTATTCTGAAGAAGGGCGAGCAGTACTTC. This codes for CASILKKGEQYF. The chain joins TRBV19 to TRBJ2-7; D is ambiguous. With 7 bases removed from V and 6 bases from J, the gap between germline ends came to 13 bases. The CDR3 is 12 amino acids. Germline CDR1 reads LNHDA; CDR2 reads SQIVND (reference sequence).

The sample holds many counts of this clonotype. This chain connects TRBV2 to TRBJ1-5; D is unclear. The germline V and J ends were trimmed by 5 bases and 10 bases, with 12 bases remaining between them. CDR1 is SNHLY and CDR2 is FYNNEI in the germline V gene. The CDR3 has 12 residues. As DNA, the CDR3 is TGTGCCAGCAGTATCCGGGGAGGCCCCCAGCATTTT. This translates into CASSIRGGPQHF.

This chain links TRBV7-2 with TRBJ1-1; D ambiguous. V was trimmed by 3 bases and J by 1 base, leaving 12 bases between them. The CDR3 contains 15 residues. Per germline, CDR1 SGHTA and CDR2 FQGNSA. CDR3 sequence (DNA): TGTGCCAGCAGCTTGGCGTCAAGAACGAACACTGAAGCTTTCTTT. It encodes CASSLASRTNTEAFF.

This clonotype was picked up many times. The chain employs TRBV20-1 and TRBJ1-5; D is perhaps TRBD1 (6 bases). Germline V CDR1 and CDR2: DFQATT, SNEGSKA (reference sequence). The CDR3 consists of 14 residues. Between the trimmed V and J ends, which lost 2 bases and 0 bases, there was a span of 8 bases. DNA of the CDR3: TGCAGTGCTAGAAGGGGGGGTAGCAATCAGCCCCAGCATTTT. Its translation: CSARRGGSNQPQHF.

This clonotype was recorded a few times. This chain connects TRBV18 to TRBJ1-6; tentatively, D is TRBD1 (6 bases). V was shortened by 3 bases and J by 12 bases, with 15 bases between the two germline ends. The germline V gene has CDR1 KGHSH and CDR2 LQKENI. The CDR3 runs 14 residues. DNA of the CDR3: TGTGCCAGCTCACCCGCCGGGACACAAGGACCCCTCCACTTT. Amino acid sequence: CASSPAGTQGPLHF. Full variable domain (rest looked up from reference TRBV18 and TRBJ1-6): NAGVMQNPRHLVRRRGQEARLRCSPMKGHSHVYWYRQLPEEGLKFMVYLQKENIIDESGMPKERFSAEFPKEGPSILRIQQVVRGDSAAYFCASSPAGTQGPLHFGNGTRLTVT.

The CDR3 region is CSAIRGDGYTF. CDR3 DNA sequence: TGCAGTGCTATCAGGGGGGATGGCTACACCTTC. The rearrangement uses TRBV20-1 and TRBJ1-2; 7 nucleotides align to TRBD1. After removal of 4 bases from V and 6 bases from J, the junction contained 2 bases not matched to a gene. In germline, CDR1 is DFQATT, CDR2 SNEGSKA (reference sequence). The CDR3 extends over 11 amino acids.

The V and J genes are TRBV3-1 and TRBJ1-6; 9 bases are a match to TRBD1. From germline, CDR1 is LGHDT and CDR2 YNNKEL (reference sequence). With V trimmed by 2 bases and J by 13 bases, 9 bases remained unmatched. The CDR3 is 15 amino acids. This CDR3 reads CASSQKGQGLWPLHF. As DNA, the CDR3 is TGTGCCAGCAGCCAAAAGGGACAGGGCTTGTGGCCCCTCCACTTT.

The chain employs TRBV28 and TRBJ2-7, with 9 positions matching TRBD1. CDR3 length: 16 residues. CDR1 and CDR2 from the germline V gene are MDHEN and SYDVKM. Trimming removed 0 bases from V and 4 bases from J; junction bases left unmatched: 7. CDR3 residues: CASSLWIRTGEYEQYF. CDR3 sequence (DNA): TGTGCCAGCAGTTTATGGATCCGGACAGGGGAGTACGAGCAGTACTTC.

Concerning this clonotype: A read error may produce the germline difference seen at one junction end. This rearrangement joins TRBV12-3 or TRBV12-4 to TRBJ2-4, with D unresolved. There are 11 residues in the CDR3. The CDR3 here is CASSLGTIKYF. The CDR3 coding sequence is TGTGCCAGCAGTTTAGGGACCATTAAGTACTTC.

This clonotype was counted at least ten times. This chain links TRBV19 with TRBJ2-5; D might be TRBD1 (5 bases). The V end was cut by 4 bases, the J end by 3 bases, with 6 bases between. CDR1 and CDR2 from the germline V gene are LNHDA and SQIVND (reference sequence). The CDR3 has 12 amino acids. CDR3 amino acids: CASSKGKETQYF. In nucleotides, the CDR3 is TGTGCCAGTAGTAAGGGGAAAGAGACCCAGTACTTC.

This clonotype was observed at least ten times. J is TRBJ1-1 and V is TRBV25-1; TRBD1 aligns across 7 bases. The junction had 1 base not matched to a gene; V was cut back by 4 bases and J by 8 bases. Looked up from germline, CDR1 is MGHDK and CDR2 is SYGVNS. The CDR3 totals 11 residues. The CDR3 DNA follows: TGTGCCAGCAGTGCGACAGGGGAAGCTTTCTTT. Translation gives CASSATGEAFF. Complete variable domain (other parts from reference TRBV25-1 and TRBJ1-1): EADIYQTPRYLVIGTGKKITLECSQTMGHDKMYWYQQDPGMELHLIHYSYGVNSTEKGDLSSESTVSRIRTEHFPLTLESARPSHTSQYLCASSATGEAFFGQGTRLTVV.

This clonotype was counted at least ten times. This rearrangement joins TRBV11-2 to TRBJ2-2; TRBD1 or TRBD2 may be the D gene (5 bases each). Trimming removed 3 bases from V and 1 base from J, with 9 bases in between. Germline CDR1 SGHAT, CDR2 FQNNGV. The length of the CDR3 is 15 residues. The CDR3 DNA reads as TGTGCCAGCAGCTTGGGACGGTTGAACACCGGGGAGCTGTTTTTT. Its protein product is CASSLGRLNTGELFF.

The sample holds many counts of this clonotype. The chain is built from TRBV18 and TRBJ1-2, with TRBD1 as a possible D gene (6 bases). Deletions cut 1 base from V and 8 bases from J, with 11 bases between. In germline, CDR1 is KGHSH, CDR2 LQKENI. This CDR3 is built from 13 residues. In nucleotides, the CDR3 is TGTGCCAGCTCACCACGACAGGTCGAGGGCTACACCTTC. Amino acids: CASSPRQVEGYTF.

The rearrangement uses TRBV7-2 and TRBJ1-1; weak D call: TRBD1 (6 bases). Germline CDR1 is SGHTA and CDR2 is FQGNSA. The CDR3 covers 14 residues. Between the trimmed V and J ends, which lost 4 bases and 5 bases, there was a span of 14 bases. CDR3 sequence: CASSSHGQFTEAFF. The CDR3 DNA follows: TGTGCCAGCAGCTCCCACGGACAGTTTACTGAAGCTTTCTTT.

This clonotype occurred a few times. The CDR3 reads CASTTPRANTGELFF. The CDR3 DNA sequence: TGTGCCAGCACCACCCCTAGGGCGAACACCGGGGAGCTGTTTTTT. V gene TRBV12-3 or TRBV12-4 combines with J gene TRBJ2-2; unclear D gene. The CDR3 spans 15 residues. V was shortened by 7 bases and J by 0 bases, with 12 bases between the two germline ends.

This clonotype has a count of ten or more. This chain joins TRBV24-1 and TRBJ1-2; D ambiguous. CDR3 length equals 12 residues. Germline-derived CDR1 and CDR2 are KGHDR and SFDVKD. V shed 6 bases and J shed 5 bases, with 9 bases lying between them. CDR3 in amino acids: CATSQAGYGYTF. The CDR3 bases are TGTGCCACCAGTCAGGCGGGGTATGGCTACACCTTC.

At least ten counts were recorded for this clonotype. The genes are TRBV7-2 and TRBJ2-5, with D perhaps TRBD1 or TRBD2 (5 bases each). This CDR3 contains 14 residues. Germline V gene data show CDR1 as SGHTA and CDR2 as FQGNSA. The V end was cut by 6 bases, the J end by 2 bases, with 13 bases between. CDR3 loop: CASSSEGLQETQYF. The CDR3 DNA is TGTGCCAGCAGTTCAGAGGGGCTTCAAGAGACCCAGTACTTC.

This clonotype was detected many times. The CDR3 DNA is TGTGCCAGCAGGGGCGACAGGGGTGGCCAGCCCCAGCATTTT. Its protein is CASRGDRGGQPQHF. The chain employs TRBV2 and TRBJ1-5; 8 bases fit TRBD1. The junction had 8 bases not matched to a gene; V was cut back by 6 bases and J by 7 bases. The CDR3 has 14 amino acids. Germline V CDR1 and CDR2: SNHLY, FYNNEI.

The gene calls are TRBV10-2 and TRBJ1-1; no reliable D call. V lost 4 bases and J 0 bases, leaving 9 bases between the germline ends. The CDR3 sequence is 14 residues long. Germline V gene sequence: CDR1 WSHSY, CDR2 SAAADI. CDR3 DNA sequence: TGCGCCAGCAGTGTAGGGTTCTTGAACACTGAAGCTTTCTTT. Its translation: CASSVGFLNTEAFF.

This clonotype was counted only a few times. The rearrangement links TRBV6-2 or TRBV6-3 to TRBJ2-7; 10 nucleotides line up with TRBD2. CDR1 is MNHEY and CDR2 is SVGEGT in the germline V gene. Trimming took 2 bases from V and 0 from J; bases not matched to a gene: 10. The CDR3 has 18 residues. The CDR3 reads CASSYRSTSGWSSYEQYF. The CDR3 nucleotides read TGTGCCAGCAGTTACCGGTCGACTAGCGGGTGGAGCTCCTACGAGCAGTACTTC.

This clonotype was seen repeatedly, ten times or more. V is TRBV30 and J is TRBJ1-1; no clear D gene. V shed 3 bases and J shed 7 bases, with 12 bases lying between them. CDR1 and CDR2 from the germline V gene are GTSNPN and SVGIG (reference sequence). The CDR3 is 12 residues long. The DNA of the CDR3 is TGTGCCTGGAGGCATTCAACAGTTGAAGCTTTCTTT. This translates into CAWRHSTVEAFF.

With regard to this clonotype: A single base separates this from a much larger clone, so it may be a read error. The chain carries TRBV24-1 and TRBJ1-5; TRBD1 aligns across 9 bases. Germline V gene sequence: CDR1 KGHDR, CDR2 SFDVKD. Trimming removed 11 bases from V and 3 bases from J; junction bases left unmatched: 7. The CDR3 covers 14 residues. The CDR3 sequence: CASSRDRDNQPQHF. CDR3 bases: TGTGCCAGCAGCCGGGACAGGGACAATCAGCCCCAGCATTTT.